This T cell receptor (beta chain) stems from a study of control samples from healthy donors and cancer patients. TCRdb's table, derived via immunoSEQ multiplex PCR, lists solely in-frame clones and lacks some. The sample consists of around 93,000 clones, roughly 92% of them appearing once. The CDR3 has 14 residues. Deletions cut 5 bases from V and 2 bases from J, with 7 bases between. CDR1 is MNHEY, CDR2 SVGEGT, per germline. Sequencing used blood. This clonotype was sampled from a human donor in good health. The donor label of this sample is uncertain. The rearrangement links TRBV6-2 or TRBV6-3 to TRBJ1-6; D gene uncertain. The CDR3: CASSPGTYNSPLHF. The CDR3 nucleotides read TGTGCCAGCAGTCCGGGCACCTATAATTCACCCCTCCACTTT.